This T cell receptor (beta chain) appears in the sequencing data of a study of cytomegalovirus exposure and HLA in healthy donors. Points on this clone: Its antigen remains unidentified.

Sequencing used immunoSEQ multiplex PCR; TCRdb keeps in-frame clones, though not all of them. The sample consists of 150,000 to 200,000 clones, around four fifths of them appearing once. The CDR3 has 15 residues. Germline V gene data show CDR1 as LGHNA and CDR2 as YSLEER. The V end was cut by 3 bases, the J end by 6 bases, with 12 bases between. Findings and caveats of the study: Associated with cytomegalovirus, according to the listing, were 150 to 200 TCR beta chains.

The receptor's source is a man in his thirties or forties in good health and CMV-seropositive. Specimen: PBMCs. The chain joins TRBV4-3 to TRBJ1-6; D may be TRBD1 (6 bases). The CDR3: CASSQYTGSNSPLHF. As DNA, the CDR3 is TGCGCCAGCAGCCAGTACACAGGGAGTAATTCACCCCTCCACTTT.